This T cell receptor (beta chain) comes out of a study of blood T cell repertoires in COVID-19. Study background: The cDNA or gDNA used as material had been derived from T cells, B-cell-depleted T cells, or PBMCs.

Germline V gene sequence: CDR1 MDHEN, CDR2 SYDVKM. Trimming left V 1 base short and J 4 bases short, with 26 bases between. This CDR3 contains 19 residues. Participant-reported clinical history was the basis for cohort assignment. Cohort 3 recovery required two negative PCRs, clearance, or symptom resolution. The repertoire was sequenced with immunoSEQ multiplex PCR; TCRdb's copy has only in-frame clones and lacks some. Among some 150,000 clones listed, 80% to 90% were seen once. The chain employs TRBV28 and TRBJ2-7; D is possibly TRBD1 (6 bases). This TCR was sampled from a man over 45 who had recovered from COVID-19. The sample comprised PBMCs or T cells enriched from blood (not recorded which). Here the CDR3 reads CASSLSLGDRNKLEYEQYF. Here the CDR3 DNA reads TGTGCCAGCAGTTTATCCCTAGGAGACAGGAACAAACTTGAATACGAGCAGTACTTC.